These 28 T cell receptor beta chains came from one sample sequenced in a study of T cells in Graves' hyperthyroidism and ophthalmopathy. The source material, RNA transcripts, was used to amplify TCR beta CDR3 regions. HTBI primers were employed in a first-round RT-PCR of the TCR CDR3. Each CDR3 protein gets one entry after TCRdb re-called the multiplex PCR reads with MiXCR. The sample records hundreds of thousands of distinct CDR3 sequences, about a sixth being singletons. Sequenced sample: blood. The receptors were sampled from a woman aged 18-29 years with Graves' hyperthyroidism that later progressed to Graves' ophthalmopathy.

The chain joins TRBV24-1 to TRBJ2-1; 13 bases line up with TRBD2. The V and J ends lost 5 bases and 3 bases, in that order; junction bases with no gene match: 6. The V gene's germline CDR1 is KGHDR and CDR2 SFDVKD. CDR3 length: 17 residues. The DNA for the CDR3 is TGTGCCACCAGTGCCGCGGGACTAGCGGGACGCTACAATGAGCAGTTCTTC. This sequence encodes CATSAAGLAGRYNEQFF.

This clonotype was counted a few times. The chain links TRBV2 to TRBJ1-5; D is perhaps TRBD1 (6 bases). This CDR3 comprises 14 residues. The germline V and J ends were trimmed by 5 bases and 5 bases, with 13 bases remaining between them. Per the germline V gene, CDR1 is SNHLY and CDR2 is FYNNEI. The CDR3, as DNA: TGTGCCAGCAGTTGGACAGAACCTTATCAGCCCCAGCATTTT. It translates to CASSWTEPYQPQHF.

This clonotype occurred a few times. The chain employs TRBV19 and TRBJ1-5, with unresolved D. The V end lost 3 bases, the J end lost 4 bases, and 10 bases lay between the germline ends. CDR3 length: 14 amino acids. Germline V gene sequence: CDR1 LNHDA, CDR2 SQIVND (reference sequence). The CDR3 sequence: CASSIFQANQPQHF. The CDR3 nucleotides read TGTGCCAGTAGTATCTTTCAGGCAAATCAGCCCCAGCATTTT.

This chain uses TRBV20-1 with TRBJ1-1; 8 nucleotides line up with TRBD1. Germline assignment: CDR1 DFQATT and CDR2 SNEGSKA (reference sequence). The CDR3 is 13 amino acids. V lost 6 bases, J lost 5 bases, and 8 bases stayed unmatched. CDR3 amino acids: CSAKVTGETEAFF. Here the CDR3 DNA reads TGCAGTGCCAAGGTGACAGGGGAGACTGAAGCTTTCTTT.

This clonotype occurred many times. The chain joins TRBV27 to TRBJ2-1; D possibly uses TRBD1 or TRBD2 (6 bases each). The CDR3 consists of 14 residues. The V gene's germline CDR1 is MNHEY and CDR2 SMNVEV (reference sequence). Trimming removed 3 bases at V and 5 bases at J, with 11 bases between. CDR3 loop: CASSLGGSHNEQFF. CDR3 bases: TGTGCCAGCAGTTTGGGGGGCTCACACAATGAGCAGTTCTTC.

The chain is built from TRBV5-1 and TRBJ2-3; tentative D call: TRBD2 (6 bases). The CDR3 sequence is 13 residues long. Germline lookup yields CDR1 SGHRS and CDR2 YFSETQ. V lost 7 bases and J lost 6, with 15 bases in between. CDR3 loop: CASSREATDTQYF. In nucleotides, the CDR3 is TGCGCCAGCTCTAGGGAGGCAACCGATACGCAGTATTTT.

There are many counts of this clonotype. The CDR3 bases are TGTGCCAGCAGTCGGGCTCGCGGGTTACTGAACACTGAAGCTTTCTTT. This codes for CASSRARGLLNTEAFF. The chain recombines TRBV6-2 or TRBV6-3 with TRBJ1-1; D unclear. The CDR3 consists of 16 residues. With 5 bases removed from V and 0 bases from J, the gap between germline ends came to 16 bases. CDR1 and CDR2 (germline): MNHEY, SVGEGT.

CDR3 bases: TGCAGTGCTAGTTACAGGGCCGACACTGAAGCTTTCTTT. Translation: CSASYRADTEAFF. The rearrangement links TRBV20-1 to TRBJ1-1; TRBD1 might be the D (6 bases). The CDR3 has 13 residues. V was clipped by 3 bases and J by 3 bases, with 11 bases between them. The germline V gene has CDR1 DFQATT and CDR2 SNEGSKA (reference sequence).

This clonotype has more than one count but fewer than ten. This chain connects TRBV6-1 to TRBJ1-5; 10 positions match TRBD1. The junction had 8 bases not matched to a gene; V was cut back by 7 bases and J by 5 bases. Germline V CDR1 and CDR2: MNHNS, SASEGT. The CDR3 has 15 amino acids. CDR3 DNA sequence: TGTGCCAGCACCTTGGACAGGGGGATGCATCAGCCCCAGCATTTT. Protein sequence: CASTLDRGMHQPQHF.

This clonotype was found a few times. The genes are TRBV5-1 and TRBJ2-3; 7 bases align to TRBD1. The V segment lost 4 bases and the J segment 6 bases; nucleotides outside the gene matches: 20. The CDR3 extends over 18 amino acids. CDR1 and CDR2 from the germline V gene are SGHRS and YFSETQ. CDR3: CASSRLGEYDRDRDTQYF. CDR3 sequence (DNA): TGCGCCAGCAGCCGGTTGGGGGAGTATGACAGGGATCGCGATACGCAGTATTTT.

This clonotype was observed many times. This sequence joins TRBV7-2 and TRBJ1-6, with TRBD1 matching over 7 bases. Germline V CDR1 and CDR2: SGHTA, FQGNSA. Losses at the gene ends were 11 bases for V and 1 base for J; bases not matched to a gene: 11. The CDR3 consists of 16 residues. This chain's CDR3 is CASDLTGKSYNSPLHF. CDR3 nucleotide sequence: TGTGCCTCCGACTTGACAGGGAAATCCTATAATTCACCCCTCCACTTT.

The chain carries TRBV7-2 and TRBJ1-1; D is unclear. V was pared by 1 base and J by 6 bases, with 9 bases between. This CDR3 comprises 13 residues. The germline V gene has CDR1 SGHTA and CDR2 FQGNSA. In DNA form, the CDR3 reads TGTGCCAGCAGCTTAGATTCCGGTTCTGAAGCTTTCTTT. Translated, it gives CASSLDSGSEAFF.

The chain carries TRBV5-5 and TRBJ2-1; 16 bases align to TRBD2. Trimming cost V 5 bases and J 2 bases; bases outside gene matches: 4. The CDR3 totals 17 residues. From germline, CDR1 is SGHKS and CDR2 YYEKEE (reference sequence). CDR3 sequence: CASRTGLAGGPYNEQFF. Here the CDR3 DNA reads TGTGCCAGCAGGACGGGACTAGCGGGAGGGCCCTACAATGAGCAGTTCTTC.

In this sample, this clonotype turned up a few times. A read error may explain this, as a much larger clone is one base away. The chain carries TRBV6-1 and TRBJ2-3; 7 positions match TRBD1. The trim removed 2 bases at V and 2 bases at J, leaving 1 base unmatched. This CDR3 is 14 amino acids long. Germline assignment: CDR1 MNHNS and CDR2 SASEGT. The CDR3 loop reads CASSEQGDTDTQYF. The CDR3, as DNA: TGTGCCAGCAGTGAACAGGGGGACACAGATACGCAGTATTTT.

This clonotype was counted ten times or more. The chain links TRBV5-1 to TRBJ1-1; D not certain. This CDR3 has 17 residues. V lost 0 bases and J lost 5, with 20 bases in between. The germline V gene has CDR1 SGHRS and CDR2 YFSETQ. The CDR3 DNA sequence: TGCGCCAGCAGCTTGGCCGAGGTGGGAGAAACGGCTACTGAAGCTTTCTTT. This gives the protein CASSLAEVGETATEAFF.

This clonotype was counted at least ten times. This sequence joins TRBV28 and TRBJ1-5; D may be TRBD1 (5 bases). CDR1 MDHEN and CDR2 SYDVKM come from the germline V gene. The ends were cut back, 4 bases at V and 4 bases at J, with 17 bases in the middle. The CDR3 extends over 16 amino acids. In nucleotides, the CDR3 is TGTGCCAGCAGTTCCCAGGGACGGACCGTGAATCAGCCCCAGCATTTT. This encodes CASSSQGRTVNQPQHF.

This clonotype was picked up a small number of times. The rearrangement joins TRBV10-3 to TRBJ2-1; maybe TRBD2 (6 bases). Trimming removed 0 bases at V and 7 bases at J, with 13 bases between. Germline lookup yields CDR1 ENHRY and CDR2 SYGVKD. The CDR3 is 15 residues long. The CDR3 DNA follows: TGTGCCATCAGTGAGTCGTTGGCGGGAAATAATGAGCAGTTCTTC. This encodes CAISESLAGNNEQFF.

Of note for this clonotype: This may stem from a read error, because a much larger clone lies one nucleotide away. V gene TRBV11-3 combines with J gene TRBJ1-1, with a possible D match to TRBD1 (6 bases). From germline, CDR1 is SGHNT and CDR2 YENEEA. The V gene lost 5 bases and the J gene lost 10 bases, with 26 bases spanning the gap. This CDR3 has 16 residues. For the CDR3, the DNA is TGTGCCAGCAGCCCAACCCGGGACACCACCTGGCCTGGAGCTTTCTTT. Protein product: CASSPTRDTTWPGAFF.

The sample holds many counts of this clonotype. The chain carries TRBV27 and TRBJ2-7; D unclear. The germline CDR1 and CDR2 sequences are MNHEY and SMNVEV (reference sequence). This CDR3 is built from 15 residues. Trimming took 8 bases from V and 6 from J, leaving 23 bases between them. The CDR3, as DNA: TGTGCCAGCGCGACGGTCATGCTCCCCCTCGGCGAGCAGTACTTC. Its translation: CASATVMLPLGEQYF.

The chain carries TRBV4-2 and TRBJ2-1, with 9 positions matching TRBD2. There are 18 residues in the CDR3. Per the germline V gene, CDR1 is LGHNA and CDR2 is YNFKEQ. Trimming took 2 bases from V and 5 from J; bases not matched to a gene: 13. CDR3: CASSQLGLAGGGNNEQFF. The DNA of the CDR3 is TGTGCCAGCAGCCAATTGGGTCTGGCGGGAGGGGGGAACAATGAGCAGTTCTTC.

J is TRBJ2-3 and V is TRBV27; the match to TRBD2 covers 9 bases. The V segment lost 6 bases and the J segment 7 bases; nucleotides outside the gene matches: 20. The CDR3 loop spans 18 amino acids. Germline values: CDR1 MNHEY, CDR2 SMNVEV (reference sequence). The CDR3 bases are TGTGCCAGCAGGGGTCTCATACTGGCGGGAGGGGGGCCCTATACGCAGTATTTT. Protein product: CASRGLILAGGGPYTQYF.

This clonotype was seen at least ten times. The chain uses TRBV12-3 or TRBV12-4 and TRBJ2-7, with 8 positions matching TRBD2. The CDR3 spans 15 residues. V lost 5 bases to trimming and J lost 2 bases; unmatched junction nucleotides: 8. DNA of the CDR3: TGTGCCAGCAGTACGTGGCAGGGACTAGCCTACGAGCAGTACTTC. Its protein product is CASSTWQGLAYEQYF.

This clonotype was counted ten times or more. The chain employs TRBV13 and TRBJ2-7; tentatively, D is TRBD2 (5 bases). Germline assignment: CDR1 PRHDT and CDR2 FYEKMQ (reference sequence). The CDR3 consists of 13 residues. V was shortened by 6 bases and J by 1 base, with 10 bases between the two germline ends. The CDR3 DNA sequence: TGTGCCAGCAGTTCAGGACTGTCCTACGAGCAGTACTTC. This sequence encodes CASSSGLSYEQYF.

In the case of this clonotype: A much larger clone differs from this one at a single base, so this may be a read error. The chain couples TRBV20-1 to TRBJ2-7; TRBD1 is a possible D gene (7 bases). From germline, CDR1 is DFQATT and CDR2 SNEGSKA (reference sequence). V was clipped by 5 bases and J by 2 bases, with 22 bases between them. This CDR3 spans 16 amino acids. DNA of the CDR3: TGCAGTGCTTCCGGGAGAGGGGGCGCTGATCCCTACGAGCAGTACTTC. Translation: CSASGRGGADPYEQYF.

This clonotype occurred many times. The gene calls are TRBV13 and TRBJ2-7; the match to TRBD1 covers 8 bases. The V segment lost 5 bases and the J segment 2 bases; nucleotides outside the gene matches: 26. CDR3 size: 21 residues. In germline, CDR1 is PRHDT, CDR2 FYEKMQ (reference sequence). The CDR3: CASSPSLRDRQSRNAAYEQYF. For the CDR3, the DNA is TGTGCCAGCAGCCCCTCCCTTCGGGACAGGCAATCCCGGAATGCGGCCTACGAGCAGTACTTC.

The chain combines TRBV5-6 with TRBJ2-7; no reliable D call. The CDR3 contains 13 residues. V lost 2 bases and J lost 5, with 11 bases in between. Per the germline V gene, CDR1 is SGHDT and CDR2 is YYEEEE. DNA of the CDR3: TGTGCCAGCAGCTTATATGACCTAAACGAGCAGTACTTC. Its protein is CASSLYDLNEQYF.

This clonotype was detected only a few times. V usage is TRBV10-3 and J usage is TRBJ1-4, with unresolved D. V lost 8 bases to trimming and J lost 5 bases, with 12 bases between them. The CDR3 is made up of 13 amino acids. Looked up from germline, CDR1 is ENHRY and CDR2 is SYGVKD. The DNA of the CDR3 is TGTGCCATCTCCGGTAACTTGAATGAAAAACTGTTTTTT. It encodes CAISGNLNEKLFF.

This chain connects TRBV7-2 to TRBJ1-5; D might be TRBD1 (5 bases). V lost 9 bases and J 2 bases, leaving 17 bases between the germline ends. The length of the CDR3 is 15 residues. The germline V gene has CDR1 SGHTA and CDR2 FQGNSA. The CDR3 DNA reads as TGTGCCAGTAGTATAGGATTGGGGCGCAATCAGCCCCAGCATTTT. Translating gives CASSIGLGRNQPQHF.